Listed below are T cell receptor beta chains from one sample, sequenced in a study of blood T cell repertoires in COVID-19. TCRdb keeps only in-frame clones here, not all; method: immunoSEQ multiplex PCR. This table holds 300,000 to 400,000 clones, 80% to 90% found once. The sequencing input was peripheral blood. These receptors were collected from a man aged 30 to 45 with COVID-19, enrolled during active disease. Each CDR3 is given with its conserved first and last residue. A D gene is named only where the DNA matches it firmly. Some rows mark clone size as missing; the rest say once, few, many or name a class of expanded clone.

clone size	V gene	J gene	D gene	CDR3 DNA	CDR3 protein
.	TRBV7-3	TRBJ1-1	.	TGTGCCAGCAGCTTAGACAGGAACACTGAAGCTTTCTTT	CASSLDRNTEAFF
.	TRBV5-6	TRBJ2-3	.	TGTGCCAGCAGCTTTTTTACAGTTACTAGCACAGATACGCAGTATTTT	CASSFFTVTSTDTQYF
.	TRBV6-5	TRBJ1-2	.	TGTGCCAGCAGCGCCGGGACAACCGAGGGCTATGGCTACACCTTC	CASSAGTTEGYGYTF
.	TRBV11-2	TRBJ1-1	.	TGTGCCAGCAGCTTAGATTTAAGGGGCGAGTTTCCTTTCTTT	CASSLDLRGEFPFF
.	TRBV7-8	TRBJ2-7	TRBD1	TGTGCCAGCAGCTCGGACAGGGGTATGTCAGACGAGCAGTACTTC	CASSSDRGMSDEQYF
.	TRBV15	TRBJ1-1	.	TGTGCCACCAGCAGAGAATCCGTCACAGTAAGTCCTTATGAAGCTTTCTTT	CATSRESVTVSPYEAFF
.	TRBV18	TRBJ2-5	TRBD2	TGTGCCAGCTCCCCCTGGGGGGGGCAAGAGACCCAGTACTTC	CASSPWGGQETQYF
.	TRBV5-1	TRBJ2-2	.	TGCGCCAGCAGCTTCTTAAGGGGGTCGGCCGGGGAGCTGTTTTTT	CASSFLRGSAGELFF
.	TRBV28	TRBJ1-5	.	TGTGCCAGCAGTTTACTCTCAGGGAACAATCAGCCCCAGCATTTT	CASSLLSGNNQPQHF
.	TRBV28	TRBJ1-1	TRBD1	TGTGCCAGCAGCTCGACAGGGGGCGCGACCACTGAAGCTTTCTTT	CASSSTGGATTEAFF
few	TRBV19	TRBJ1-5	TRBD1	TGTGCCAGTAGTACCCTGGACAGGGTAAATCAGCCCCAGCATTTT	CASSTLDRVNQPQHF
.	TRBV7-7	TRBJ2-1	TRBD2	TGTGCCAGCAGCTTAACTAGCGGGGCGAACTACAATGAGCAGTTCTTC	CASSLTSGANYNEQFF
.	TRBV28	TRBJ2-3	TRBD2	TGTGCCAGCAGTTTATTGCCTAGCGGGAGTTTGGTGGATACGCAGTATTTT	CASSLLPSGSLVDTQYF
few	TRBV28	TRBJ1-2	TRBD1	TGTGCCAGCAGTTCAACACGGACAGGGGGCAGCTACACCTTC	CASSSTRTGGSYTF
once	TRBV25-1	TRBJ1-1	.	TGTGCCAGCAGTCCCCGCGGACAGCGACCCCCTGAAGCTTTCTTT	CASSPRGQRPPEAFF
.	TRBV7-2	TRBJ2-1	TRBD1	TGTGCCAGCAGCATCGACAGGGCCCAAAGCAATGAGCAGTTCTTC	CASSIDRAQSNEQFF
.	TRBV4-2	TRBJ1-2	.	TGTGCCAGCAGCCAAACCGAGGGTTATGGATATGGCTACACCTTC	CASSQTEGYGYGYTF